This note documents a single T cell receptor (beta chain) sequence. The antigen remains undetermined. The data derive from a study of vaccination effects on CD4 cells after COVID-19. Study summary: After the second dose, samples were taken at median day 72.

Data came from immunoSEQ multiplex PCR; TCRdb stores just in-frame clones and leaves some out. The sample includes more than 35,000 clones, around 70% seen only once; the top ten take 8.5% to 10%. Subsequent to a culture period of 10 to 11 days, CD4+ T cells were isolated. The participants, recipients of two vaccine doses, got either BNT162b2 or mRNA-1273. The starting material was CD4+ T cells from PBMCs cultured without peptide, obtained after COVID-19 vaccination. The TCR sequence derives from a human donor who received a COVID-19 vaccine.

CDR3 protein: CASSLDRSDTQYF. In DNA, the CDR3 is TGTGCCAGCAGCTTAGACAGGTCAGATACGCAGTATTTT. The V gene is TRBV11-3, the J gene TRBJ2-3; D not resolved. V lost 0 bases and J 4 bases, leaving 5 bases between the germline ends. This CDR3 has 13 amino acids. Germline assignment: CDR1 SGHNT and CDR2 YENEEA.